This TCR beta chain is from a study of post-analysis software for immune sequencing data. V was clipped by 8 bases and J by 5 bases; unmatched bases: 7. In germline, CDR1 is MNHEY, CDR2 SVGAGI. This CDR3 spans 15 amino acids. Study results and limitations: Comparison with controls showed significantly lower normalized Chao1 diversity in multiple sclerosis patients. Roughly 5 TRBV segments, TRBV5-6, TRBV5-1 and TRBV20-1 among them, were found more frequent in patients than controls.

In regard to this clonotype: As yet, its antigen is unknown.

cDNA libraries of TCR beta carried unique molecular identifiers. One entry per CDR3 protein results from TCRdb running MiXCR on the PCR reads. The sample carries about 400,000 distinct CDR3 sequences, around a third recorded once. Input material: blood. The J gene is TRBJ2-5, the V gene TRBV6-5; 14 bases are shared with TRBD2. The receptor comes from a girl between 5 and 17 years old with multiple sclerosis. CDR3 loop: CASGLAGGQGETQYF. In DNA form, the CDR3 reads TGTGCCAGCGGACTAGCGGGGGGTCAGGGGGAGACCCAGTACTTC.